Listed below are T cell receptor beta chains from one sample, sequenced in a study of identical twins. TCRdb re-derived calls from the 5' RACE reads in MiXCR, one entry per CDR3 protein. The sample holds 350,000 to 450,000 distinct CDR3 sequences, approximately 17% seen once. The material sequenced was naive T cells sorted from blood. These receptors came from a man aged 50 to 60 in good health. CDR3s include the opening cysteine and the closing phenylalanine or tryptophan. The D gene is left open where the match is weak. Not all rows give a size; the values are once, few, many and, for expanded clones, a class.

V gene: TRBV4-3; D gene: .; clone size: many; J gene: TRBJ2-1; CDR3 protein: CASSQESGLAYNEQFF; CDR3 DNA: TGCGCCAGCAGCCAAGAATCCGGGCTGGCCTACAATGAGCAGTTCTTC
V gene: TRBV7-2; D gene: .; clone size: .; J gene: TRBJ1-6; CDR3 protein: CASSLAEGSYNSPLHF; CDR3 DNA: TGTGCCAGCAGCTTAGCGGAGGGCTCCTATAATTCACCCCTCCACTTT
V gene: TRBV21-1; D gene: .; clone size: .; J gene: TRBJ1-2; CDR3 protein: CASSKVADRHYGYTF; CDR3 DNA: TGTGCCAGCAGCAAAGTGGCGGACAGACACTATGGCTACACCTTC
V gene: TRBV7-9; D gene: .; clone size: many; J gene: TRBJ2-5; CDR3 protein: CASSLVGQVGGETQYF; CDR3 DNA: TGTGCCAGCAGCTTAGTGGGGCAGGTCGGGGGAGAGACCCAGTACTTC
V gene: TRBV18; D gene: .; clone size: many; J gene: TRBJ1-4; CDR3 protein: CASSSDLNEKLFF; CDR3 DNA: TGTGCCAGCTCCTCGGATCTCAATGAAAAACTGTTTTTT
V gene: TRBV6-2/TRBV6-3; D gene: TRBD2; clone size: .; J gene: TRBJ2-2; CDR3 protein: CASSFVGGKPNTGELFF; CDR3 DNA: TGTGCCAGCAGTTTTGTGGGGGGGAAACCGAACACCGGGGAGCTGTTTTTT
V gene: TRBV30; D gene: .; clone size: few; J gene: TRBJ2-1; CDR3 protein: CAWSVHEQFF; CDR3 DNA: TGTGCCTGGAGTGTACACGAGCAGTTCTTC
V gene: TRBV20-1; D gene: .; clone size: .; J gene: TRBJ1-1; CDR3 protein: CSARPWGILNTEAFF; CDR3 DNA: TGCAGTGCTAGACCCTGGGGCATCCTGAACACTGAAGCTTTCTTT
V gene: TRBV6-1; D gene: .; clone size: many; J gene: TRBJ1-1; CDR3 protein: CASSETSGTGVEAFF; CDR3 DNA: TGTGCCAGCAGTGAGACTTCCGGGACCGGAGTTGAAGCTTTCTTT
V gene: TRBV10-3; D gene: TRBD2; clone size: many; J gene: TRBJ2-5; CDR3 protein: CAISGTSGQETQYF; CDR3 DNA: TGTGCCATCAGTGGGACTAGCGGACAAGAGACCCAGTACTTC
V gene: TRBV15; D gene: .; clone size: many; J gene: TRBJ2-1; CDR3 protein: CATSRDRPSVVYLNEQFF; CDR3 DNA: TGTGCCACCAGCAGAGATCGTCCTAGCGTGGTTTACTTGAATGAGCAGTTCTTC
V gene: TRBV4-2; D gene: .; clone size: .; J gene: TRBJ2-1; CDR3 protein: CASSRPGDYNEQFF; CDR3 DNA: TGTGCCAGCAGTCGTCCAGGGGACTACAATGAGCAGTTCTTC
V gene: TRBV20-1; D gene: .; clone size: .; J gene: TRBJ2-7; CDR3 protein: CSASLSVSYEQYF; CDR3 DNA: TGCAGTGCTAGTCTAAGCGTGTCCTACGAGCAGTACTTC
V gene: TRBV4-1; D gene: .; clone size: .; J gene: TRBJ1-1; CDR3 protein: CASSPSSLRTEAFF; CDR3 DNA: TGCGCCAGCAGCCCCTCCAGCCTCCGGACTGAAGCTTTCTTT
V gene: TRBV20-1; D gene: .; clone size: few; J gene: TRBJ2-2; CDR3 protein: CSAFEAANTGELFF; CDR3 DNA: TGCAGCGCATTTGAGGCCGCGAACACCGGGGAGCTGTTTTTT
V gene: TRBV6-1; D gene: .; clone size: .; J gene: TRBJ2-6; CDR3 protein: CASNPSRAGANVLTF; CDR3 DNA: TGTGCCAGCAACCCTTCGCGGGCTGGGGCCAACGTCCTGACTTTC
V gene: TRBV30; D gene: .; clone size: .; J gene: TRBJ2-7; CDR3 protein: CAWTGREWGSYEQYF; CDR3 DNA: TGTGCCTGGACAGGAAGGGAGTGGGGCTCCTACGAGCAGTACTTC
V gene: TRBV6-5; D gene: TRBD1; clone size: .; J gene: TRBJ2-7; CDR3 protein: CASSYSNRGRYEQYF; CDR3 DNA: TGTGCCAGCAGTTACTCAAACAGGGGGCGTTACGAGCAGTACTTC
V gene: TRBV5-6; D gene: .; clone size: .; J gene: TRBJ2-3; CDR3 protein: CASSDGGPVFTDTQYF; CDR3 DNA: TGTGCCAGCAGCGACGGGGGACCGGTCTTCACAGATACGCAGTATTTT
V gene: TRBV6-5; D gene: .; clone size: many; J gene: TRBJ2-7; CDR3 protein: CASSYSYGFSYEQYF; CDR3 DNA: TGTGCCAGCAGTTACTCGTACGGGTTCTCCTACGAGCAGTACTTC